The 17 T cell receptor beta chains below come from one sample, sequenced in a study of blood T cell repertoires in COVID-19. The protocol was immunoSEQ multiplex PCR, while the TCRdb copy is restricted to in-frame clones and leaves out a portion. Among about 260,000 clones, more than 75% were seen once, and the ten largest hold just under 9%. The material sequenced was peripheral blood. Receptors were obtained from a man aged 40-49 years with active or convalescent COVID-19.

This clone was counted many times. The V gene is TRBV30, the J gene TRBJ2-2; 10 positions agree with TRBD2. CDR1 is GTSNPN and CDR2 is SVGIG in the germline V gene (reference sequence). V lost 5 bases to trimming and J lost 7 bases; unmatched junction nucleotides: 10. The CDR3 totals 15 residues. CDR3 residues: CAWEGAGGKVGELFF. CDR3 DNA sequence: TGTGCCTGGGAAGGAGCGGGGGGGAAGGTCGGGGAGCTGTTTTTT.

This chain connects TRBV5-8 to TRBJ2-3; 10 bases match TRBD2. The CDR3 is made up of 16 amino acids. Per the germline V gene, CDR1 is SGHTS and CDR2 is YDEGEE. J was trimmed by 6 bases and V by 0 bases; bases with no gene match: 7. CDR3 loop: CASSLGRAGGSDTQYF. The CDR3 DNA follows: TGTGCCAGCAGCTTGGGCCGAGCGGGAGGGTCTGATACGCAGTATTTT.

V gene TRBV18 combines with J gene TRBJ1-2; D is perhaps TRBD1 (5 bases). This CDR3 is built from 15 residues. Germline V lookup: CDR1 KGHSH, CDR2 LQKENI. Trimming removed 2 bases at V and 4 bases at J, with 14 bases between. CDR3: CASSPTPDGGYGYTF. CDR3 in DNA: TGTGCCAGCTCACCAACCCCCGACGGGGGCTATGGCTACACCTTC.

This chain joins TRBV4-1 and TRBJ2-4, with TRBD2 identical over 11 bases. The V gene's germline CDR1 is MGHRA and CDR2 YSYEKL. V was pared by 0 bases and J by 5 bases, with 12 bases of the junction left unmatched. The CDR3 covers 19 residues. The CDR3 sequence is CASSQDPSGGSRSENIQYF. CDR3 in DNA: TGCGCCAGCAGCCAAGACCCTAGCGGGGGGTCCAGAAGCGAAAACATTCAGTACTTC.

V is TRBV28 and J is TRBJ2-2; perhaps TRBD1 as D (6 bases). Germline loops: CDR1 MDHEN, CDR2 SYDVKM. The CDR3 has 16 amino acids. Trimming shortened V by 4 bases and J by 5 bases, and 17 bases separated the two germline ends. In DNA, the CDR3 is TGTGCCAGCAGTTATTCGCAGGGGTATAGGACCGGGGAGCTGTTTTTT. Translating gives CASSYSQGYRTGELFF.

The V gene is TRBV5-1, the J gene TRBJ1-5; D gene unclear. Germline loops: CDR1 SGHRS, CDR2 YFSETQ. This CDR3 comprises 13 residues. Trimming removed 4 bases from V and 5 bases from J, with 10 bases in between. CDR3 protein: CASSQYGDQPQHF. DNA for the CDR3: TGCGCCAGCAGCCAATACGGGGATCAGCCCCAGCATTTT.

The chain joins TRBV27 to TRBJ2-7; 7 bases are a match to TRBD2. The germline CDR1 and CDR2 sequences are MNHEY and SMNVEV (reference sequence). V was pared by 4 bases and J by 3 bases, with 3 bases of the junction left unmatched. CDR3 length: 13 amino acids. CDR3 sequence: CASSYREDYEQYF. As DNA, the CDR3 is TGTGCCAGCAGTTACCGGGAGGACTACGAGCAGTACTTC.

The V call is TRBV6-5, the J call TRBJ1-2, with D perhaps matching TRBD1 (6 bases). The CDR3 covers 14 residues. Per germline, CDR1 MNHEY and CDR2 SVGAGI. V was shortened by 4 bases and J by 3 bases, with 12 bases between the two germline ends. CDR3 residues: CASSSPGGHYGYTF. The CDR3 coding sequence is TGTGCCAGCAGTTCGCCCGGGGGGCACTATGGCTACACCTTC.

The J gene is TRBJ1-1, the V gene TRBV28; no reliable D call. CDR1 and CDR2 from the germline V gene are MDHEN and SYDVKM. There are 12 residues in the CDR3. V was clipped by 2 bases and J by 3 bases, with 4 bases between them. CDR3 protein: CASSLEHTEAFF. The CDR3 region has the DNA TGTGCCAGCAGTTTAGAGCACACTGAAGCTTTCTTT.

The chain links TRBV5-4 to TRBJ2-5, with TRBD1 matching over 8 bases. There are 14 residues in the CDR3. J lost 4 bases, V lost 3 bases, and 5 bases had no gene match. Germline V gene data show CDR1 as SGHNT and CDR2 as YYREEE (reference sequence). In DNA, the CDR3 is TGTGCCAGCAGCTCTGGACAGGGTTCAGAGACCCAGTACTTC. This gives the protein CASSSGQGSETQYF.

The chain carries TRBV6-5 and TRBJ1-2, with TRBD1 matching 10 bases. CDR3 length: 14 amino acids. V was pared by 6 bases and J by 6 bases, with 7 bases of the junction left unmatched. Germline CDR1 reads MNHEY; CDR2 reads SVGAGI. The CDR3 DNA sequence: TGTGCCAGCAGGGTAACGACAGGGGGCCATGGCTACACCTTC. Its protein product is CASRVTTGGHGYTF.

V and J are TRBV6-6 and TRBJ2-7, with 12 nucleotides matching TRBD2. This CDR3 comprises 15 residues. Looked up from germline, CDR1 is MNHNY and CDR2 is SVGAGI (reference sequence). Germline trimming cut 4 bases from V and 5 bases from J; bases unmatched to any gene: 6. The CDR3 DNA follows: TGTGCCAGCAGTTGGACTAGCGGGACGTTTAACGAGCAGTACTTC. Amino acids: CASSWTSGTFNEQYF.

The CDR3 coding sequence is TGTGCCAGCAGAAGGGAGTACGAGCAGTACTTC. It specifies CASRREYEQYF. The chain recombines TRBV12-3 or TRBV12-4 with TRBJ2-7, with D perhaps TRBD2 (5 bases). CDR3 size: 11 residues. V lost 6 bases and J 4 bases, leaving 7 bases between the germline ends.

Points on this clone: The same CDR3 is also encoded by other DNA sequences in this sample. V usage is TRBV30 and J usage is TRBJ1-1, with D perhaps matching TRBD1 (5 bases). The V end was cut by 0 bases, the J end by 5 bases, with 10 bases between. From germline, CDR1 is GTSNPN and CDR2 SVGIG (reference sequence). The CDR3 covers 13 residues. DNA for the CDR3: TGTGCCTGGAGTGTACTGGGGGGGACTGAAGCTTTCTTT. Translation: CAWSVLGGTEAFF.

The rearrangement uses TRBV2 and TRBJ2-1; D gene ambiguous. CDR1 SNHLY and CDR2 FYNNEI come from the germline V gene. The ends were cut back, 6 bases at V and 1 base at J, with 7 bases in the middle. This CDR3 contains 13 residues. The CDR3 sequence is CASRTGSYNEQFF. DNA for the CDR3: TGTGCCAGCAGGACGGGTTCCTACAATGAGCAGTTCTTC. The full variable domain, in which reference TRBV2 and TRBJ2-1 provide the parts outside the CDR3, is EPEVTQTPSHQVTQMGQEVILRCVPISNHLYFYWYRQILGQKVEFLVSFYNNEISEKSEIFDDQFSVERPDGSNFTLKIRSTKLEDSAMYFCASRTGSYNEQFFGPGTRLTVL.

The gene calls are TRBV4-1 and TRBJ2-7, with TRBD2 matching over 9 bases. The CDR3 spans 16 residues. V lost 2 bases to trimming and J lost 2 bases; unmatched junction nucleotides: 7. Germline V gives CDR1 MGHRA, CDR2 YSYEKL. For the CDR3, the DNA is TGCGCCAGCAGCCAACCGACTAGCGGAGTTCCCTACGAGCAGTACTTC. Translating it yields CASSQPTSGVPYEQYF.

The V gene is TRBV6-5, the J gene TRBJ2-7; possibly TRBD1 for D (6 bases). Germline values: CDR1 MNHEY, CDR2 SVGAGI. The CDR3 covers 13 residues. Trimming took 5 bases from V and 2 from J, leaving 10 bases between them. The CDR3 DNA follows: TGTGCCAGCAGTCAACAGGGCACCTACGAGCAGTACTTC. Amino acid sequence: CASSQQGTYEQYF.